Listed here are 12 T cell receptor beta chains from one sample, sequenced in a study of T cell responses to AZD1222 COVID-19 vaccine. The method was immunoSEQ multiplex PCR; TCRdb's version includes in-frame clones alone and lacks a portion of them. The sample yields more than 100,000 clones, 70% to 90% seen once. Sample: peripheral blood, taken 28 days after the second dose of the MenACWY control vaccine. The receptors stem from an adult who received the MenACWY meningococcal vaccine as a control.

V gene TRBV12-3 or TRBV12-4 combines with J gene TRBJ1-1; D remains unclear. V dropped 8 bases and J dropped 1 base, with 11 bases sitting between them. CDR3 size: 13 residues. DNA for the CDR3: TGTGCCAGCTTACGGGTAAGGAACACTGAAGCTTTCTTT. Translation gives CASLRVRNTEAFF.

This clone is a singleton in its sample. This rearrangement joins TRBV5-1 to TRBJ2-7, with TRBD1 matching over 7 bases. The ends lost 4 bases at V and 3 bases at J; junction bases unmatched: 7. The CDR3 extends over 14 amino acids. Germline CDR1 reads SGHRS; CDR2 reads YFSETQ. The CDR3 sequence: CASSPQGYDYEQYF. As DNA, the CDR3 is TGCGCCAGCAGCCCACAGGGGTATGACTACGAGCAGTACTTC.

The rearrangement links TRBV7-9 to TRBJ1-3; maybe TRBD1 (6 bases). This CDR3 is 14 amino acids long. Germline V gene sequence: CDR1 SEHNR, CDR2 FQNEAQ (reference sequence). V was trimmed by 5 bases and J by 1 base, leaving 9 bases between them. The CDR3 DNA reads TGTGCCAGCAGCCCAGGGGTGTCTGGAAACACCATATATTTT. This sequence encodes CASSPGVSGNTIYF. The whole variable domain, filled in from reference TRBV7-9 and TRBJ1-3, reads DTGVSQNPRHKITKRGQNVTFRCDPISEHNRLYWYRQTLGQGPEFLTYFQNEAQLEKSRLLSDRFSAERPKGSFSTLEIQRTEQGDSAMYLCASSPGVSGNTIYFGEGSWLTVV.

The chain couples TRBV5-1 to TRBJ2-5; a possible D gene is TRBD1 (5 bases). Germline CDR1 and CDR2: SGHRS and YFSETQ. The CDR3 contains 14 residues. The ends were cut back, 0 bases at V and 3 bases at J, with 9 bases in the middle. CDR3 sequence reads: CASSLGQTEETQYF. Here the CDR3 DNA reads TGCGCCAGCAGCTTGGGACAGACAGAAGAGACCCAGTACTTC. Variable domain in full (rest from reference TRBV5-1 and TRBJ2-5): KAGVTQTPRYLIKTRGQQVTLSCSPISGHRSVSWYQQTPGQGLQFLFEYFSETQRNKGNFPGRFSGRQFSNSRSEMNVSTLELGDSALYLCASSLGQTEETQYFGPGTRLLVL.

The chain joins TRBV5-4 to TRBJ1-2; D might be TRBD1 (6 bases). This CDR3 is built from 15 residues. Germline CDR1 is SGHNT and CDR2 is YYREEE (reference sequence). The germline V and J ends were trimmed by 4 bases and 4 bases, with 17 bases remaining between them. The CDR3: CASSRTGLELYGYTF. Here the CDR3 DNA reads TGTGCCAGCAGCAGAACAGGGTTGGAGCTCTATGGCTACACCTTC. Using reference TRBV5-4 and TRBJ1-2 for the parts outside the CDR3, the full variable domain is ETGVTQSPTHLIKTRGQQVTLRCSSQSGHNTVSWYQQALGQGPQFIFQYYREEENGRGNFPPRFSGLQFPNYSSELNVNALELDDSALYLCASSRTGLELYGYTFGSGTRLTVV.

V and J are TRBV30 and TRBJ1-6; no definite D call. Trimming stripped 4 bases from V and 7 bases from J, with 8 bases between. CDR3 size: 12 residues. The germline V gene encodes CDR1 GTSNPN and CDR2 SVGIG (reference sequence). CDR3 amino acids: CAWTVLNSPLHF. As DNA, the CDR3 is TGTGCCTGGACAGTCCTAAATTCACCCCTCCACTTT.

Comments on this clone: The same CDR3 is also encoded by other DNA sequences in this sample. This CDR3 is CATSDSNQPQHF. The CDR3 DNA reads as TGTGCCACCAGTGACAGCAATCAGCCCCAGCATTTT. The rearrangement uses TRBV24-1 and TRBJ1-5; D remains ambiguous. Trimming removed 4 bases at V and 1 base at J, with 1 base between. The CDR3 extends over 12 amino acids. Germline values: CDR1 KGHDR, CDR2 SFDVKD.

This clone was detected a few times. The genes are TRBV7-2 and TRBJ2-3; D might be TRBD2 (6 bases). The CDR3 has 14 residues. The germline CDR1 and CDR2 sequences are SGHTA and FQGNSA. Trimming left V 5 bases short and J 4 bases short, with 13 bases between. The CDR3 nucleotides are TGTGCCAGCAGCCCTATCGGGACTGCAGATACGCAGTATTTT. It yields the protein CASSPIGTADTQYF.

This sequence joins TRBV18 and TRBJ1-1, with D possibly being TRBD1 (5 bases). The germline CDR1 and CDR2 sequences are KGHSH and LQKENI. V lost 4 bases and J lost 1, with 19 bases in between. The CDR3 has 17 amino acids. This CDR3 is CASSLKTLQEKNTEAFF. CDR3 nucleotides: TGTGCCAGCTCACTCAAGACCCTACAGGAGAAGAACACTGAAGCTTTCTTT.

This chain uses TRBV19 with TRBJ1-2; TRBD1 aligns across 9 bases. The CDR3 totals 13 residues. Trimming took 5 bases from V and 5 from J; bases not matched to a gene: 3. Looked up from germline, CDR1 is LNHDA and CDR2 is SQIVND (reference sequence). The CDR3 loop is CASSDRGRYGYTF. CDR3 bases: TGTGCCAGTAGTGACAGGGGGAGGTATGGCTACACCTTC.

This chain joins TRBV4-3 and TRBJ2-1, with D possibly matching TRBD1 (6 bases). Germline lookup yields CDR1 LGHNA and CDR2 YSLEER. The CDR3 sequence is 16 residues long. The V end lost 6 bases, the J end lost 8 bases, and 23 bases lay between the germline ends. The CDR3 here is CASRPTVLTGPHEQFF. CDR3 nucleotide sequence: TGCGCCAGCAGACCCACCGTACTGACAGGCCCCCATGAGCAGTTCTTC.

The gene calls are TRBV28 and TRBJ1-6; a weak D match, TRBD1 (5 bases). The length of the CDR3 is 15 residues. CDR1 and CDR2 from the germline V gene are MDHEN and SYDVKM. Trimming removed 5 bases at V and 9 bases at J, with 17 bases between. The CDR3 sequence: CASSPPGGRGSPLHF. CDR3 coding DNA: TGTGCCAGCAGTCCCCCGGGGGGAAGAGGTTCACCCCTCCACTTT.